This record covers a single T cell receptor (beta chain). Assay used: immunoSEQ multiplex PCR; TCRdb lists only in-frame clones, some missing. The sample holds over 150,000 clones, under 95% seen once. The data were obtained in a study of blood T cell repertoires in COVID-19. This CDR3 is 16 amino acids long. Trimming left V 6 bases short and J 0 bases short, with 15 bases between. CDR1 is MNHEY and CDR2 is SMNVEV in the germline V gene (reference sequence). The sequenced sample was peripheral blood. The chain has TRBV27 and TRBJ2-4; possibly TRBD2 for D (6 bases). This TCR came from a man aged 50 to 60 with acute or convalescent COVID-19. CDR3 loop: CASRPAGSLAKNIQYF. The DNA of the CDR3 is TGTGCCAGCAGGCCCGCGGGATCTCTAGCCAAAAACATTCAGTACTTC.